Listed below are T cell receptor beta chains from one sample, sequenced in a study of technical replicates of blood from several donors. The method was immunoSEQ multiplex PCR; TCRdb's version includes in-frame clones alone and lacks a portion of them. The data show about 93,000 clones, 95% seen once. Sequenced input: T cells isolated from PBMCs. These receptors were taken from a human donor in good health. Each CDR3 is given without its conserved first and last residue. Fields, in order: J gene, clone size, V gene, CDR3 protein. Expanded clones get a size class; other rows say once, few or many, or leave the size out.

TRBJ2-3,NA,TRBV29-1,STRAGTDTQY
TRBJ2-1,NA,TRBV12-5,ASGQHVLGGPDNEQF
TRBJ1-2,NA,TRBV28,ASRPGELAYYGYT
TRBJ2-1,NA,TRBV12-5,ASGWGLAGHNEQF
TRBJ1-2,NA,TRBV7-2,ASSATTGGIYGYT
TRBJ2-7,NA,TRBV30,AWTGGPYEQY
TRBJ1-2,NA,TRBV6-5,ASSTGAGAYGYT
TRBJ1-2,NA,TRBV9,ASSSGYRGLIYGYT
TRBJ2-7,NA,TRBV6-5,ASSLTVSYEQY
TRBJ1-5,NA,TRBV6-5,ASSMGHHNQPQH
TRBJ2-3,NA,TRBV6-4,ASTHEAGGTDTQY
TRBJ2-7,NA,TRBV28,ASSFRDRGIDYEQY
TRBJ2-3,NA,TRBV5-6,ASSLGIPSGTDTQY
TRBJ2-3,once,TRBV28,ASSPPTSGRPTDTQY
TRBJ1-1,NA,TRBV18,ASSPALNTEAF
TRBJ1-4,once,TRBV5-6,ASSLPGQPETNEKLF
TRBJ2-7,once,TRBV6-1,ASLLGQGLNYEQY
TRBJ2-7,NA,TRBV2,ASSPTSGGINEQY
TRBJ1-6,NA,TRBV5-4,ASSSGQGTYNSPLH
TRBJ2-1,NA,TRBV11-2,ASSLDSPRGRYNEQF
TRBJ2-7,NA,TRBV6-5,ASSYSDRGNYEQY
TRBJ2-7,NA,TRBV14,ASSQVSGSSTYEQY
TRBJ1-3,NA,TRBV6-1,ASSEVSLFHFDTSGNTIY
TRBJ1-2,NA,TRBV19,ASKPLPGTEINYGYT
TRBJ1-1,NA,TRBV10-1,ASSRQGMNTEAF
TRBJ2-6,NA,TRBV11-2,ASSLVTGGTGANVLT
TRBJ2-3,NA,TRBV2,ASIAGTLTDTQY
TRBJ2-5,NA,TRBV7-8,ASSLGRVIETQY
TRBJ1-5,NA,TRBV4-2,ASSQDLYGQANQPQH
TRBJ1-4,once,TRBV27,ASSPAVFNEKLF
TRBJ1-2,NA,TRBV9,ASSVQGTLHYGYT
TRBJ2-5,NA,TRBV9,ASSTAGYQETQY
TRBJ2-7,NA,TRBV30,AWGRTSGVNEQY
TRBJ2-1,once,TRBV5-4,ASSRTSGSFNNEQF
TRBJ2-1,NA,TRBV7-9,ASSLERVPKSAGNEQF
TRBJ1-5,NA,TRBV5-6,ASRDSQGSNQPQH
TRBJ1-2,NA,TRBV4-1,ASSPYALGAYGYT